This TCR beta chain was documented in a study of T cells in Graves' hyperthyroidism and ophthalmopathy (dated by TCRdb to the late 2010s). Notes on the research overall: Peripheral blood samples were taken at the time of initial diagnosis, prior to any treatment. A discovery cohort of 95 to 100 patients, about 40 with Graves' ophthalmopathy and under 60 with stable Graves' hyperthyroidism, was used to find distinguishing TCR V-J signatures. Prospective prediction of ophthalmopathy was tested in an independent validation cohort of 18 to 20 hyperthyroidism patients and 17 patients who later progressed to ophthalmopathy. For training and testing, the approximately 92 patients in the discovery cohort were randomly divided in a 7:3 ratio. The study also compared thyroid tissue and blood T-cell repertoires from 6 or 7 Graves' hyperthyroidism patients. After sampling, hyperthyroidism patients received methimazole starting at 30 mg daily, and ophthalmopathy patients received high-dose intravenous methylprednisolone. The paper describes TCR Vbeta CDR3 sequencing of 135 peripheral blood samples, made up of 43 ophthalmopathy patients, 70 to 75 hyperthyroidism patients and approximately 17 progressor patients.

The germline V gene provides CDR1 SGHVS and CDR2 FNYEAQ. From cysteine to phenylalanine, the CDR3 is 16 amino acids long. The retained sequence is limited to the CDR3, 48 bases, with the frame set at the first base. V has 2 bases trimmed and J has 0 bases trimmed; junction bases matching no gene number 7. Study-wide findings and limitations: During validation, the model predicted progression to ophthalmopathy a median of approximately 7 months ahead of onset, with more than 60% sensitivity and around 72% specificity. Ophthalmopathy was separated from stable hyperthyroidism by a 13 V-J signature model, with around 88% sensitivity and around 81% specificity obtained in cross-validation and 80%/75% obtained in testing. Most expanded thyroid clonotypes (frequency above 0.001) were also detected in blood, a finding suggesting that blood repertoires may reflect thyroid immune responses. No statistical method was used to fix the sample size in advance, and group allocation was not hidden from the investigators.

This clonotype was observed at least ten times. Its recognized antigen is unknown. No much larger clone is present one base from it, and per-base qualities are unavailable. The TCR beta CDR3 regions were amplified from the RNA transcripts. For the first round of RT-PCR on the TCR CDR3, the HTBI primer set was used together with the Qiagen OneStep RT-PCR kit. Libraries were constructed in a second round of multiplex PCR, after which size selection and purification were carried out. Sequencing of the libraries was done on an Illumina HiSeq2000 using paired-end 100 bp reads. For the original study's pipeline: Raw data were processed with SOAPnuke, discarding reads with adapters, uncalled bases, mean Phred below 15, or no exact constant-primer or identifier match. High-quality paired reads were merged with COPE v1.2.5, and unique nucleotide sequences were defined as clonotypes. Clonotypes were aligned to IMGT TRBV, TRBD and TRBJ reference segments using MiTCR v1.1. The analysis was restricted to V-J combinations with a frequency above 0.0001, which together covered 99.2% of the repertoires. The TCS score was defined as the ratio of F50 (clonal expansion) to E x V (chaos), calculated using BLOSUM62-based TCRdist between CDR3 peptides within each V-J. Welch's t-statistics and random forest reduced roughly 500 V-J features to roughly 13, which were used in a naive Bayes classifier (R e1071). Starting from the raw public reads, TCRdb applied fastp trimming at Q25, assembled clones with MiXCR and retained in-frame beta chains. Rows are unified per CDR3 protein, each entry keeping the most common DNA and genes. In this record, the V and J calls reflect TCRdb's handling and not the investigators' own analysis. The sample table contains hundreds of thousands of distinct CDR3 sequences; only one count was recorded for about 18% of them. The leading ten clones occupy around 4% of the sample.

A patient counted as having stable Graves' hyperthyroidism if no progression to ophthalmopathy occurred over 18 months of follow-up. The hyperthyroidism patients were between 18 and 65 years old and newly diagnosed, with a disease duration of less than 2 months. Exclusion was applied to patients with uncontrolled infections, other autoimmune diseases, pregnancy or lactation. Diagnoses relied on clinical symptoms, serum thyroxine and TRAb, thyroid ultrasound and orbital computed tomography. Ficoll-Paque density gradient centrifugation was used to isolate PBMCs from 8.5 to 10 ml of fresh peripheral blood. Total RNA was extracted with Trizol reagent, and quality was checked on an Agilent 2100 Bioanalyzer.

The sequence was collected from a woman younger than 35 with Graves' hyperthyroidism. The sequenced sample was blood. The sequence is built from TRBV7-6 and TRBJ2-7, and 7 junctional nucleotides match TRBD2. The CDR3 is CASSLLAAVPSYEQYF. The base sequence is TGTGCCAGCAGCTTACTAGCGGCAGTACCCTCCTACGAGCAGTACTTC.